The 8 T cell receptor beta chains below all came from one sample that was sequenced in a study of T-cell memory formation after mild COVID-19. TCRdb reprocessed the 5' RACE reads via MiXCR and lists one record per CDR3 protein. This sample has about 320,000 distinct CDR3 sequences, with 14% found just once. Sequenced: PBMCs or a T cell subset sorted from them (not recorded which). The receptor set was obtained from a man between 18 and 29 years old who had mild COVID-19 (a few samples of this study predate the infection). Cell type and time point are not known.

This clonotype was seen a handful of times. The chain joins TRBV24-1 to TRBJ2-1, with 8 nucleotides matching TRBD1. Germline values: CDR1 KGHDR, CDR2 SFDVKD. Germline trimming cut 2 bases from V and 6 bases from J; bases unmatched to any gene: 5. The length of the CDR3 is 15 residues. The CDR3 DNA sequence: TGTGCCACCAGTGATTACCAGGGGGCTAGCAATGAGCAGTTCTTC. Protein: CATSDYQGASNEQFF.

CDR3 loop: CVLTERDTDTQYF. For the CDR3, the DNA is TGTGTCTTAACGGAGCGAGACACAGATACGCAGTATTTT. The chain is built from TRBV7-9 and TRBJ2-3; D is uncertain. Looked up from germline, CDR1 is SEHNR and CDR2 is FQNEAQ (reference sequence). The CDR3 extends over 13 amino acids.

This clonotype has more than one count but fewer than ten. The gene calls are TRBV5-1 and TRBJ1-1; D is possibly TRBD1 (5 bases). This CDR3 has 14 amino acids. Deletions cut 4 bases from V and 1 base from J, with 11 bases between. CDR1 and CDR2 (germline): SGHRS, YFSETQ. The CDR3 spells CASSLSGTNTEAFF. The CDR3 nucleotides read TGCGCCAGCAGCCTTTCCGGGACGAACACTGAAGCTTTCTTT. Using reference TRBV5-1 and TRBJ1-1 for the parts outside the CDR3, the full variable domain is KAGVTQTPRYLIKTRGQQVTLSCSPISGHRSVSWYQQTPGQGLQFLFEYFSETQRNKGNFPGRFSGRQFSNSRSEMNVSTLELGDSALYLCASSLSGTNTEAFFGQGTRLTVV.

J is TRBJ1-3 and V is TRBV2; D gene ambiguous. This CDR3 comprises 13 residues. V was trimmed by 8 bases and J by 3 bases, leaving 11 bases between them. The V gene's germline CDR1 is SNHLY and CDR2 FYNNEI. CDR3 sequence: CASETASGNTIYF. CDR3 sequence (DNA): TGTGCCAGCGAAACCGCCAGTGGAAACACCATATATTTT.

This clonotype showed up many times. The gene calls are TRBV11-2 and TRBJ1-2, with 8 bases fitting TRBD1. Per the germline V gene, CDR1 is SGHAT and CDR2 is FQNNGV. Trimming cost V 5 bases and J 4 bases; bases outside gene matches: 9. The CDR3 runs 15 residues. The CDR3 protein is CASSPDRATRYGYTF. The CDR3 DNA reads as TGTGCCAGCAGCCCGGACAGGGCGACCCGCTATGGCTACACCTTC.

The CDR3 protein is CASSRFGGDTQYF. CDR3 DNA sequence: TGTGCCAGCAGCCGATTCGGGGGGGATACGCAGTATTTT. The genes are TRBV6-2 or TRBV6-3 and TRBJ2-3; TRBD2 matches at 7 bases. V shed 6 bases and J 6 bases; nucleotides not matched to a gene: 6. The CDR3 spans 13 residues. Germline lookup yields CDR1 MNHEY and CDR2 SVGEGT.

The CDR3: CASSRQADQNEKLFF. In nucleotides, the CDR3 is TGTGCCAGCAGCAGACAGGCGGACCAAAATGAAAAACTGTTTTTT. The chain is built from TRBV6-5 and TRBJ1-4; TRBD1 is a possible D gene (6 bases). CDR3 length: 15 residues. From germline, CDR1 is MNHEY and CDR2 SVGAGI. Between the trimmed V and J ends, which lost 6 bases and 5 bases, there was a span of 16 bases.

The CDR3 DNA follows: TGTGCCAGCAGCCAAGTCGGGGAGGATGGCTACACCTTC. Translation gives CASSQVGEDGYTF. The gene calls are TRBV4-2 and TRBJ1-2; D is unclear. This CDR3 is 13 amino acids long. Germline lookup yields CDR1 LGHNA and CDR2 YNFKEQ. V shed 1 base and J shed 6 bases, with 9 bases lying between them.